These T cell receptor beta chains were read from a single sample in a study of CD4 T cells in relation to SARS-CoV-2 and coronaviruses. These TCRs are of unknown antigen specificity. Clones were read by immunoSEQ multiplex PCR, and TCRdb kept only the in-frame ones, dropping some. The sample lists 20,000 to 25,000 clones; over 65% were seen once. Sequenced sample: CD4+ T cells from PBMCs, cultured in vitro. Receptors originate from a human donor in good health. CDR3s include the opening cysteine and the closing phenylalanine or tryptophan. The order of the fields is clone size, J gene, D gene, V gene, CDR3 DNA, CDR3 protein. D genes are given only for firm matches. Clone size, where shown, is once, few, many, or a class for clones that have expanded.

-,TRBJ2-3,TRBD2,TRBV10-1,TGCGCCAGCAGTGACCTTTGGACTAGCGGGAGATTAGATACGCAGTATTTT,CASSDLWTSGRLDTQYF
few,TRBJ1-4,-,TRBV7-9,TGTGCCAGCAGCTTAGCCAGGATTAATGAAAAACTGTTTTTT,CASSLARINEKLFF
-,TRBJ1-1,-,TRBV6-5,TGTGCCAGCAGTTACCAGGTGATTTCGGGCAACACTGAAGCTTTCTTT,CASSYQVISGNTEAFF
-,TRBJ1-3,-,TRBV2,TGTGCCAGACAGACCGGATCGGGGTACTCTGGAAACACCATATATTTT,CARQTGSGYSGNTIYF
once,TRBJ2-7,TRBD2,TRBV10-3,TGTGCCACCGGACTAGCGGGAATCTACGAGCAGTACTTC,CATGLAGIYEQYF
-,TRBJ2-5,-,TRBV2,TGTGCCAGCAGTTTTGGGGCTCTGGGGGAGACCCAGTACTTC,CASSFGALGETQYF
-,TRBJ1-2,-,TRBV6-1,TGTGCCAGCAGTCACGACCAGGTTAACTATGGCTACACCTTC,CASSHDQVNYGYTF
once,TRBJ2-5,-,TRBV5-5,TGTGCCAGCAGCTTGGAGCCCATGGGGCAAGAGACCCAGTACTTC,CASSLEPMGQETQYF
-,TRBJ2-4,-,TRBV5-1,TGCGCCAGCAGCTACGACCTAGCCAAAAACATTCAGTACTTC,CASSYDLAKNIQYF
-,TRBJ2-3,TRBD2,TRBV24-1,TGTGCCACCAGTAGCGGCGGGAGGGCCGCAGATACGCAGTATTTT,CATSSGGRAADTQYF
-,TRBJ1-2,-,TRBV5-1,TGCGCCAGCAGCTTGTGGGTCGAGAGCTATGGCTACACCTTC,CASSLWVESYGYTF
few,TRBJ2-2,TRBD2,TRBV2,TGTGCCAGCCGGCGACTAGCGGGAGGCACCGGGGAGCTGTTTTTT,CASRRLAGGTGELFF